The 30 T cell receptor beta chains below were found in one sample sequenced in a study of OX40 agonist ivuxolimab in advanced cancers. The repertoire was sequenced with immunoSEQ multiplex PCR; TCRdb's copy has only in-frame clones and lacks some. The table records 19,000 or so clones, roughly 90% of them present only once. The material was CD4+ or CD8+ T cells sorted from blood, obtained in a trial of the OX40 agonist ivuxolimab. These receptors originate from an adult with an advanced solid tumor such as melanoma, head and neck, liver or kidney cancer.

The V and J genes are TRBV29-1 and TRBJ2-1, with unresolved D. This CDR3 comprises 12 residues. Trimming left V 2 bases short and J 9 bases short, with 11 bases between. The germline V gene encodes CDR1 SQVTM and CDR2 ANQGSEA. The CDR3 DNA follows: TGCAGCGTTGAACGGCAGGAAGTTGAGCAGTTCTTC. This gives the protein CSVERQEVEQFF.

The chain uses TRBV6-4 and TRBJ1-1; no clear D. The CDR3 is made up of 12 amino acids. Germline CDR1 and CDR2: MRHNA and SNTAGT. V was pared by 7 bases and J by 4 bases, with 10 bases between. CDR3 sequence (DNA): TGTGCCAGCACCGACGGAGGCACTGAAGCTTTCTTT. Translation: CASTDGGTEAFF.

The chain links TRBV11-2 to TRBJ2-7; 9 positions match TRBD1. CDR1 is SGHAT and CDR2 is FQNNGV in the germline V gene. Unmatched junction bases numbered 6, after V lost 4 bases and J lost 2 bases. There are 15 residues in the CDR3. CDR3 protein: CASSSGQGIAYEQYF. DNA of the CDR3: TGTGCCAGCAGCTCCGGACAGGGGATTGCCTACGAGCAGTACTTC.

The chain carries TRBV7-2 and TRBJ2-7, with D possibly TRBD2 on 6 matching bases. The V end lost 6 bases, the J end lost 2 bases, and 11 bases lay between the germline ends. Germline CDR1 and CDR2: SGHTA and FQGNSA. CDR3 length equals 13 residues. The CDR3 sequence is CASSGGLTYEQYF. The DNA of the CDR3 is TGTGCCAGCAGTGGAGGGCTGACCTACGAGCAGTACTTC. The entire variable domain, with the rest obtained from reference TRBV7-2 and TRBJ2-7, is as follows: GAGVSQSPSNKVTEKGKDVELRCDPISGHTALYWYRQSLGQGLEFLIYFQGNSAPDKSGLPSDRFSAERTGGSVSTLTIQRTQQEDSAVYLCASSGGLTYEQYFGPGTRLTVT.

CDR3 coding DNA: TGTGCCAGCAGTACTAGCGGGGGCACCTCCTACGAGCAGTACTTC. This encodes CASSTSGGTSYEQYF. This chain links TRBV6-6 with TRBJ2-7; 11 nucleotides agree with TRBD2. Per germline, CDR1 MNHNY and CDR2 SVGAGI (reference sequence). The CDR3 consists of 15 residues. Trimming at V came to 5 bases and at J to 0 bases, leaving 3 bases not matched to a gene.

The chain employs TRBV27 and TRBJ2-7; 10 nucleotides line up with TRBD1. This CDR3 is built from 14 residues. J gave up 6 bases and V 6 bases, and 8 bases lay outside the gene matches. Germline CDR1 reads MNHEY; CDR2 reads SMNVEV (reference sequence). In DNA form, the CDR3 reads TGTGCCAGCAGCTGGCCGGGACAGGGGTTCGAGCAGTACTTC. Encoded protein: CASSWPGQGFEQYF.

The CDR3 spells CASEFRTASTDTQYF. The CDR3 DNA follows: TGTGCCAGCGAATTTAGGACAGCTTCCACAGATACGCAGTATTTT. The genes are TRBV13 and TRBJ2-3, with D perhaps matching TRBD1 (6 bases). The CDR3 is 15 residues long. V was cut by 8 bases and J by 2 bases, with 17 bases left in between. Germline CDR1 and CDR2: PRHDT and FYEKMQ (reference sequence).

The chain joins TRBV5-1 to TRBJ2-3, with D perhaps given as TRBD1 or TRBD2 (5 bases each). The CDR3 contains 15 residues. The V gene's germline CDR1 is SGHRS and CDR2 YFSETQ. The V and J ends lost 0 bases and 2 bases respectively, with 10 bases between them. CDR3: CASSLEGTYTDTQYF. CDR3 DNA: TGCGCCAGCAGCTTGGAAGGGACCTACACAGATACGCAGTATTTT.

The J gene is TRBJ1-2, the V gene TRBV19, with 7 bases identical to TRBD1. V trimming: 3 bases; J trimming: 7 bases; junction bases outside the gene matches: 5. The CDR3 is 13 residues long. Germline V CDR1 and CDR2: LNHDA, SQIVND (reference sequence). CDR3 in amino acids: CASSMRTGFGYTF. The CDR3, as DNA: TGTGCCAGTAGTATGCGGACAGGCTTTGGCTACACCTTC.

The rearrangement joins TRBV6-5 to TRBJ1-5, with TRBD1 as a possible D gene (6 bases). The V and J ends lost 5 bases and 5 bases respectively, with 13 bases between them. The CDR3 extends over 14 amino acids. Germline CDR1 is MNHEY and CDR2 is SVGAGI. The CDR3 sequence: CASSPREGDQPQHF. The CDR3 nucleotides read TGTGCCAGCAGTCCCCGGGAGGGGGATCAGCCCCAGCATTTT.

The chain recombines TRBV4-1 with TRBJ2-7, with TRBD2 matching over 10 bases. Germline loops: CDR1 MGHRA, CDR2 YSYEKL. V shed 1 base, J shed 7 bases, and the junction held 4 bases outside the gene matches. This CDR3 is 14 amino acids long. CDR3 nucleotide sequence: TGCGCCAGCAGCCAAGTCCCTAGCGGGGGTGAGCAGTACTTC. Translation gives CASSQVPSGGEQYF.

V gene TRBV6-5 combines with J gene TRBJ2-5; tentative D call: TRBD2 (5 bases). Trimming shortened V by 6 bases and J by 4 bases, and 18 bases separated the two germline ends. Germline V lookup: CDR1 MNHEY, CDR2 SVGAGI. The CDR3 extends over 15 amino acids. The CDR3 sequence is CASSLRGSGPETQYF. The CDR3 DNA sequence: TGTGCCAGCAGCCTAAGAGGGAGCGGCCCAGAGACCCAGTACTTC.

This chain joins TRBV7-3 and TRBJ2-7, with a tentative D call TRBD2 (5 bases). Trimming pared 8 bases from V and 2 bases from J, leaving 10 bases between. Germline CDR1 is SGHTA and CDR2 is FQGTGA. This CDR3 has 12 amino acids. The CDR3 DNA reads TGTGCCAGCCCCGGGGAAACCTACGAGCAGTACTTC. Amino acids: CASPGETYEQYF.

The chain combines TRBV7-6 with TRBJ1-1; D remains ambiguous. The germline V gene has CDR1 SGHVS and CDR2 FNYEAQ. V gave up 4 bases and J gave up 0 bases, with 12 bases separating them. This CDR3 comprises 15 residues. The DNA of the CDR3 is TGTGCCAGCAGCTCTGGAGCGGTCATGAACACTGAAGCTTTCTTT. Protein sequence: CASSSGAVMNTEAFF.

The genes are TRBV9 and TRBJ2-3; the match to TRBD2 covers 12 bases. The CDR3 has 18 amino acids. Trimming cost V 3 bases and J 2 bases; bases outside gene matches: 10. Germline V CDR1 and CDR2: SGDLS, YYNGEE. The CDR3 here is CASSAPTLAGGPTDTQYF. The CDR3 bases are TGTGCCAGCAGCGCCCCGACACTAGCGGGGGGACCCACAGATACGCAGTATTTT.

This clone has just a few counts. V is TRBV2 and J is TRBJ1-5, with a tentative D call TRBD1 (5 bases). In germline, CDR1 is SNHLY, CDR2 FYNNEI. Trimming left V 6 bases short and J 3 bases short, with 12 bases between. There are 14 residues in the CDR3. CDR3 protein: CASSWDRNNQPQHF. As DNA, the CDR3 is TGTGCCAGCAGCTGGGACCGTAACAATCAGCCCCAGCATTTT. The full variable domain, rest sourced from reference TRBV2 and TRBJ1-5, is EPEVTQTPSHQVTQMGQEVILRCVPISNHLYFYWYRQILGQKVEFLVSFYNNEISEKSEIFDDQFSVERPDGSNFTLKIRSTKLEDSAMYFCASSWDRNNQPQHFGDGTRLSIL.

V usage is TRBV19 and J usage is TRBJ2-7; weak D call: TRBD2 (7 bases). Trimming shortened V by 3 bases and J by 5 bases, and 14 bases separated the two germline ends. CDR1 is LNHDA, CDR2 SQIVND, per germline (reference sequence). The length of the CDR3 is 14 residues. Written as DNA, the CDR3 is TGTGCCAGTAGTATCGGGGGGCGCGGACACGAGCAGTACTTC. As protein: CASSIGGRGHEQYF.

This clone was recorded a few times. This chain links TRBV19 with TRBJ1-3; D remains ambiguous. The CDR3 consists of 13 residues. Germline V gives CDR1 LNHDA, CDR2 SQIVND (reference sequence). Between the trimmed V and J ends, which lost 7 bases and 9 bases, there was a span of 16 bases. CDR3 nucleotide sequence: TGTGCCAGTAAAACGGACGCTTTTGGCACCATATATTTT. Translating gives CASKTDAFGTIYF. The whole variable domain, filled in from reference TRBV19 and TRBJ1-3, reads DGGITQSPKYLFRKEGQNVTLSCEQNLNHDAMYWYRQDPGQGLRLIYYSQIVNDFQKGDIAEGYSVSREKKESFPLTVTSAQKNPTAFYLCASKTDAFGTIYFGEGSWLTVV.

This clone was recorded only once. This chain uses TRBV19 with TRBJ1-1; the D is unclear. V was cut by 3 bases and J by 2 bases, with 16 bases left in between. In germline, CDR1 is LNHDA, CDR2 SQIVND (reference sequence). The CDR3 runs to 16 residues. The CDR3 here is CASSILTGYSNTEAFF. The CDR3 nucleotides are TGTGCCAGTAGTATTTTAACCGGGTATTCAAACACTGAAGCTTTCTTT.

V gene TRBV29-1 combines with J gene TRBJ1-2, with D possibly TRBD1 on 5 matching bases. The CDR3 is 14 amino acids. V was trimmed by 4 bases and J by 8 bases, leaving 20 bases between them. The germline CDR1 and CDR2 sequences are SQVTM and ANQGSEA. The CDR3 loop is CSVVAGIQLGGYTF. CDR3 bases: TGCAGCGTTGTAGCAGGGATTCAGCTGGGGGGCTACACCTTC.

The V gene is TRBV6-6, the J gene TRBJ2-7; weak D call: TRBD1 (5 bases). The CDR3 contains 14 residues. The ends were cut back, 0 bases at V and 3 bases at J, with 9 bases in the middle. In germline, CDR1 is MNHNY, CDR2 SVGAGI (reference sequence). CDR3 sequence reads: CASSYSGRDYEQYF. DNA for the CDR3: TGTGCCAGCAGTTACTCTGGCAGGGACTACGAGCAGTACTTC.

This chain connects TRBV6-5 to TRBJ2-7; no reliable D call. CDR3 size: 13 residues. From germline, CDR1 is MNHEY and CDR2 SVGAGI. Trimming pared 5 bases from V and 4 bases from J, leaving 12 bases between. The CDR3 DNA follows: TGTGCCAGCAGTGAAGGCGGTTGGTACGAGCAGTACTTC. Its protein is CASSEGGWYEQYF.

The genes are TRBV27 and TRBJ1-2; D is possibly TRBD1 (5 bases). The CDR3 covers 15 residues. Germline V lookup: CDR1 MNHEY, CDR2 SMNVEV (reference sequence). V lost 0 bases, J lost 5 bases, and 13 bases lay in between. DNA of the CDR3: TGTGCCAGCAGTTTATCGATTTCGGGGGGGTATGGCTACACCTTC. Amino acid sequence: CASSLSISGGYGYTF.

The chain recombines TRBV7-7 with TRBJ2-5, with TRBD2 as a possible D gene (6 bases). V lost 6 bases to trimming and J lost 2 bases, with 16 bases between them. CDR3 length: 15 residues. Germline V gene lookup returns CDR1 SSHAT and CDR2 FNYEAQ (reference sequence). The CDR3 DNA reads TGTGCCAGCAGTTCGTCACCGGGACTTCAAGAGACCCAGTACTTC. This gives the protein CASSSSPGLQETQYF. Variable domain in full (rest from reference TRBV7-7 and TRBJ2-5): GAGVSQSPRYKVTKRGQDVTLRCDPISSHATLYWYQQALGQGPEFLTYFNYEAQPDKSGLPSDRFSAERPEGSISTLTIQRTEQRDSAMYRCASSSSPGLQETQYFGPGTRLLVL.

The chain has TRBV6-4 and TRBJ1-2, with D tentatively TRBD1 (5 bases). Trimming left V 0 bases short and J 4 bases short, with 9 bases between. This CDR3 has 14 residues. Germline CDR1 MRHNA, CDR2 SNTAGT. The CDR3 loop is CASSDSTDPYGYTF. DNA for the CDR3: TGTGCCAGCAGTGACTCGACAGACCCCTATGGCTACACCTTC.

This sequence joins TRBV7-3 and TRBJ2-7; possibly TRBD2 for D (6 bases). The CDR3 totals 17 residues. Germline-derived CDR1 and CDR2 are SGHTA and FQGTGA. Trimming removed 3 bases at V and 3 bases at J, with 21 bases between. As DNA, the CDR3 is TGTGCCAGCAGCTTTAACCAGATCGCGGGACTCAACTACGAGCAGTACTTC. It is translated as CASSFNQIAGLNYEQYF.

J is TRBJ2-7 and V is TRBV19; 11 bases align to TRBD2. Trimming cost V 1 base and J 0 bases; bases outside gene matches: 8. Germline V gene data show CDR1 as LNHDA and CDR2 as SQIVND (reference sequence). This CDR3 is 18 amino acids long. For the CDR3, the DNA is TGTGCCAGTAGTATAGGGCTAGCGGGGGGCCACAGCTCCTACGAGCAGTACTTC. Its translation: CASSIGLAGGHSSYEQYF.

The chain recombines TRBV6-1 with TRBJ1-5; 7 bases line up with TRBD1. The trim removed 1 base at V and 3 bases at J, leaving 3 bases unmatched. The germline V gene encodes CDR1 MNHNS and CDR2 SASEGT. The CDR3 contains 15 residues. The CDR3, as DNA: TGTGCCAGCAGTGAAGGGAAGGGGGCCAATCAGCCCCAGCATTTT. It yields the protein CASSEGKGANQPQHF.

This clone is termed medium-sized (0.01 to 0.1%). The V call is TRBV9, the J call TRBJ1-2, with D tentatively TRBD1 (5 bases). V was shortened by 5 bases and J by 6 bases, with 11 bases between the two germline ends. The CDR3 consists of 12 residues. Germline V CDR1 and CDR2: SGDLS, YYNGEE. The CDR3: CASRDSTDGYTF. CDR3 nucleotide sequence: TGTGCCAGCAGAGACAGTACCGATGGCTACACCTTC.

V usage is TRBV6-1 and J usage is TRBJ1-1; TRBD1 matches 9 bases. The germline V gene encodes CDR1 MNHNS and CDR2 SASEGT. V lost 6 bases and J lost 1; bases outside the gene matches: 3. The CDR3 spans 14 residues. Written as DNA, the CDR3 is TGTGCCAGCAGGGACAGGGGAACGAACACTGAAGCTTTCTTT. This sequence encodes CASRDRGTNTEAFF.